These 13 T cell receptor beta chains originate from one sample sequenced in a study of T cells in Graves' hyperthyroidism and ophthalmopathy. Amplified TCR beta CDR3 regions came from RNA transcripts. A first-round RT-PCR of the TCR CDR3 used the HTBI primer set. TCRdb independently ran MiXCR on the multiplex PCR reads; one entry per CDR3 protein. Of 550,000 to 850,000 distinct CDR3 sequences detected, about 17% appear once; the ten largest clones hold roughly a sixth. Sequencing was done on a sample of blood. The receptors originated from a woman aged 50 to 60 with Graves' hyperthyroidism that later progressed to Graves' ophthalmopathy.

The chain carries TRBV29-1 and TRBJ1-2; D gene unclear. Germline V CDR1 and CDR2: SQVTM, ANQGSEA. The CDR3 loop spans 12 amino acids. The germline V and J ends were trimmed by 2 bases and 8 bases, with 12 bases remaining between them. This CDR3 reads CSVEWYPLGYTF. CDR3 nucleotides: TGCAGCGTTGAATGGTACCCATTAGGCTACACCTTC. Using reference TRBV29-1 and TRBJ1-2 for the parts outside the CDR3, the full variable domain is SAVISQKPSRDICQRGTSLTIQCQVDSQVTMMFWYRQQPGQSLTLIATANQGSEATYESGFVIDKFPISRPNLTFSTLTVSNMSPEDSSIYLCSVEWYPLGYTFGSGTRLTVV.

Comments on this clonotype: A much larger clone is a single base away; this may be a read error. The chain is built from TRBV28 and TRBJ2-5; D is perhaps TRBD1 (6 bases). This CDR3 is 15 amino acids long. V was shortened by 3 bases and J by 5 bases, with 16 bases between the two germline ends. CDR1 and CDR2 from the germline V gene are MDHEN and SYDVKM. This CDR3 is CASSFLTGHPETQYF. CDR3 DNA: TGTGCCAGCAGTTTCCTAACGGGACACCCTGAGACCCAGTACTTC.

This clonotype was counted ten times or more. This chain joins TRBV3-1 and TRBJ2-7, with D uncertain. V gave up 2 bases and J gave up 2 bases, with 13 bases separating them. The germline V gene has CDR1 LGHDT and CDR2 YNNKEL (reference sequence). The CDR3 sequence is 15 residues long. CDR3 sequence (DNA): TGTGCCAGCAGCCAACCCGGCCCCTACCCCTACGAGCAGTACTTC. It translates to CASSQPGPYPYEQYF.

This clonotype has a handful of counts. The rearrangement links TRBV10-3 to TRBJ1-5; TRBD1 agrees at 7 bases. Germline V gives CDR1 ENHRY, CDR2 SYGVKD. The CDR3 spans 16 residues. Germline trimming cut 4 bases from V and 2 bases from J; bases unmatched to any gene: 8. CDR3 DNA sequence: TGTGCCATCAGTGGGAGGGGGCTAACTGGCAATCAGCCCCAGCATTTT. Protein: CAISGRGLTGNQPQHF.

This clonotype was counted ten times or more. The J gene is TRBJ2-5, the V gene TRBV20-1, with D possibly matching TRBD2 (5 bases). This CDR3 spans 14 amino acids. Germline V gene sequence: CDR1 DFQATT, CDR2 SNEGSKA (reference sequence). V lost 4 bases and J lost 7, with 19 bases in between. CDR3 nucleotides: TGCAGTGCTAATCCACCCGAGGGTTCTGGGACCCAGTACTTC. It specifies CSANPPEGSGTQYF.

V usage is TRBV19 and J usage is TRBJ2-1; D perhaps matches TRBD2 (7 bases). Trimming took 0 bases from V and 1 from J, leaving 16 bases between them. The CDR3 totals 18 residues. Per germline, CDR1 LNHDA and CDR2 SQIVND (reference sequence). The CDR3 nucleotides read TGTGCCAGTAGTATAGATGCTGGCGGGGGCAGTTCCTACAATGAGCAGTTCTTC. As protein: CASSIDAGGGSSYNEQFF.

This sequence joins TRBV10-3 and TRBJ2-6; D uncertain. Between the trimmed V and J ends, which lost 8 bases and 12 bases, there was a span of 11 bases. CDR1 and CDR2 from the germline V gene are ENHRY and SYGVKD. This CDR3 is 11 amino acids long. CDR3 protein: CAISPQAVLTF. CDR3 nucleotides: TGTGCCATCTCCCCCCAGGCCGTCCTGACTTTC.

About this clonotype itself: A much bigger clone sits one base away, suggesting this may be a read error. The V gene is TRBV5-1, the J gene TRBJ2-3, with no clear D. The V end was cut by 0 bases, the J end by 5 bases, with 4 bases between. This CDR3 has 12 residues. Germline V lookup: CDR1 SGHRS, CDR2 YFSETQ. The CDR3 DNA sequence: TGCGCCAGCAGCTTGGAGAGAGATACGCAGTATTTT. Translated, it gives CASSLERDTQYF.

V usage is TRBV5-5 and J usage is TRBJ1-5; D remains ambiguous. There are 12 residues in the CDR3. Per germline, CDR1 SGHKS and CDR2 YYEKEE (reference sequence). Trimming shortened V by 6 bases and J by 2 bases, and 6 bases separated the two germline ends. For the CDR3, the DNA is TGTGCCAGCAAAAAAGGCAATCAGCCCCAGCATTTT. Translated: CASKKGNQPQHF.

This clonotype was observed a handful of times. The chain links TRBV12-3 or TRBV12-4 to TRBJ2-7; the match to TRBD1 covers 9 bases. The CDR3 has 14 residues. V lost 6 bases and J lost 3; bases outside the gene matches: 6. CDR3 protein: CASRRDRVSYEQYF. The CDR3 nucleotides read TGTGCCAGCAGGAGGGACAGGGTTAGCTACGAGCAGTACTTC.

This clonotype occurred many times. The rearrangement joins TRBV13 to TRBJ2-3, with 10 bases lining up with TRBD2. CDR3 length equals 17 residues. Losses at the gene ends were 5 bases for V and 2 bases for J; bases not matched to a gene: 10. Germline assignment: CDR1 PRHDT and CDR2 FYEKMQ (reference sequence). CDR3 sequence (DNA): TGTGCCAGCAGCCAAAGACTAGCGGGCCTTCCCACAGATACGCAGTATTTT. Amino acid sequence: CASSQRLAGLPTDTQYF.

This clonotype was seen repeatedly, ten times or more. This chain joins TRBV7-8 and TRBJ1-1; D gene unclear. V shed 8 bases and J shed 0 bases, with 10 bases lying between them. The CDR3 runs 13 residues. Germline CDR1 is SGHVS and CDR2 is FQNEAQ. As DNA, the CDR3 is TGTGCCAGCCCCACGCCCGTGAACACTGAAGCTTTCTTT. It specifies CASPTPVNTEAFF.

In DNA form, the CDR3 reads TGCAGTGCCTTCGGGACCGCTGGGGCCAACGTCCTGACTTTC. It encodes CSAFGTAGANVLTF. The V call is TRBV20-1, the J call TRBJ2-6, with D perhaps being TRBD1 or TRBD2 (5 bases each). Per germline, CDR1 DFQATT and CDR2 SNEGSKA (reference sequence). The V end was cut by 6 bases, the J end by 2 bases, with 11 bases between. This CDR3 is 14 amino acids long.